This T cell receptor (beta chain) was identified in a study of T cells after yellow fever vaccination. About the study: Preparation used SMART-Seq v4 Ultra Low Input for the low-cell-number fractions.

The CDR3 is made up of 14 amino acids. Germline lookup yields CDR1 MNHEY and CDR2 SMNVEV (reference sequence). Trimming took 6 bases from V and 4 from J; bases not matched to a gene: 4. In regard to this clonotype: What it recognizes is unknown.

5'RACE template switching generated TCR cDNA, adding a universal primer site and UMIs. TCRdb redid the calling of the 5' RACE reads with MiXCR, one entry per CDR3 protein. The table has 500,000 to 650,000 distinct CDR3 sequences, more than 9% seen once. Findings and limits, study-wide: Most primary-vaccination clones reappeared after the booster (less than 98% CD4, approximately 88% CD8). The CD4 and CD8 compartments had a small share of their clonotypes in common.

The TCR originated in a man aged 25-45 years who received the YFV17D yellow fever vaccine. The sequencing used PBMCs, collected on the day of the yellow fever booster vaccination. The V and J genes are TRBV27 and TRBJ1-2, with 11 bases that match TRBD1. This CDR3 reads CASSQGTGGYGYTF. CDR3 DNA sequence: TGTGCCAGCAGCCAGGGGACAGGGGGCTATGGCTACACCTTC.